Below, 13 T cell receptor beta chains from the same sample are listed, as sequenced in a study of T cell repertoires in cytomegalovirus infection. TCRdb called the reads again in MiXCR, with one record for every CDR3 protein. This table has roughly 500,000 distinct CDR3 sequences, 10% to 12% appearing once. Sequencing used PBMCs. These receptors were collected from a human donor in good health (CMV status not recorded). Some clones in this sample may be carry-over from other donors' samples.

This clonotype was seen a handful of times. The chain is built from TRBV18 and TRBJ2-2; D is undetermined. The CDR3 loop spans 16 amino acids. Trimming took off 5 bases at V and 5 bases at J, with 18 bases between the two ends. The germline V gene has CDR1 KGHSH and CDR2 LQKENI. CDR3 nucleotides: TGTGCCAGCTCAACTATCTCTAACTTCGGGACCGGGGAGCTGTTTTTT. It yields the protein CASSTISNFGTGELFF.

This clonotype was seen many times. The chain links TRBV11-2 to TRBJ2-1; TRBD2 matches at 7 bases. With 3 bases clipped from V and 10 bases from J, the junction kept 12 bases outside the gene matches. The CDR3 spans 15 residues. CDR1 is SGHAT and CDR2 is FQNNGV in the germline V gene. CDR3 coding DNA: TGTGCCAGCAGCTTTGAGGCTGGCGGGAGAAGCGAGCAGTTCTTC. This gives the protein CASSFEAGGRSEQFF.

In this sample, this clonotype turned up many times. V usage is TRBV5-4 and J usage is TRBJ1-6, with D unclear. Germline assignment: CDR1 SGHNT and CDR2 YYREEE (reference sequence). Trimming left V 2 bases short and J 8 bases short, with 11 bases between. The CDR3 loop spans 14 amino acids. The CDR3 protein is CASSFGGRDSPLHF. In DNA, the CDR3 is TGTGCCAGCAGCTTCGGCGGGAGGGATTCACCCCTCCACTTT.

The chain couples TRBV30 to TRBJ1-4, with D possibly matching TRBD1 (5 bases). V was clipped by 4 bases and J by 8 bases, with 20 bases between them. Germline CDR1 and CDR2: GTSNPN and SVGIG (reference sequence). This CDR3 region has 15 residues. The CDR3, as DNA: TGTGCCTGGACCCCATGGGGGGATTCCGGCGAAAAACTGTTTTTT. This gives the protein CAWTPWGDSGEKLFF.

There are many counts of this clonotype. The CDR3 region has the DNA TGTGCCAGCAGGAGAGAAGGACGGGCCTATGGCTACACCTTC. Translated: CASRREGRAYGYTF. The genes are TRBV28 and TRBJ1-2; D not certain. Trimming pared 6 bases from V and 4 bases from J, leaving 15 bases between. CDR1 and CDR2 (germline): MDHEN, SYDVKM. The CDR3 covers 14 residues.

This clonotype was counted many times. The V gene is TRBV4-1, the J gene TRBJ2-1; D is ambiguous. The V gene lost 4 bases and the J gene lost 5 bases, with 15 bases spanning the gap. Germline V gives CDR1 MGHRA, CDR2 YSYEKL. This CDR3 has 15 residues. CDR3 residues: CASSRSRAIDNEQFF. The CDR3 DNA reads TGCGCCAGCAGCCGAAGCCGGGCCATTGACAATGAGCAGTTCTTC.

This clonotype was counted at least ten times. The chain links TRBV7-9 to TRBJ2-5; 7 bases are shared with TRBD2. CDR1 SEHNR and CDR2 FQNEAQ come from the germline V gene (reference sequence). V was pared by 6 bases and J by 2 bases, with 6 bases of the junction left unmatched. This CDR3 is 14 amino acids long. The CDR3 DNA sequence: TGTGCCAGCAGAGTAAGCGGGACTCAAGAGACCCAGTACTTC. This gives the protein CASRVSGTQETQYF.

This clonotype was observed at least ten times. The genes are TRBV7-2 and TRBJ1-5, with 9 bases identical to TRBD1. The V and J ends lost 4 bases and 4 bases, in that order; junction bases with no gene match: 5. Looked up from germline, CDR1 is SGHTA and CDR2 is FQGNSA. The CDR3 sequence is 15 residues long. The DNA for the CDR3 is TGTGCCAGCAGCTGGGGGACAGGGCTAAATCAGCCCCAGCATTTT. Protein sequence: CASSWGTGLNQPQHF.

This clonotype was seen many times. The gene calls are TRBV7-8 and TRBJ2-1, with unresolved D. The CDR3 runs 13 residues. V lost 3 bases and J 5 bases, leaving 8 bases between the germline ends. Per germline, CDR1 SGHVS and CDR2 FQNEAQ. The CDR3 is CASSFDRNNEQFF. The CDR3 coding sequence is TGTGCCAGCAGCTTCGACCGGAACAATGAGCAGTTCTTC.

This chain joins TRBV18 and TRBJ1-1; unclear D gene. The ends were cut back, 3 bases at V and 7 bases at J, with 9 bases in the middle. Per the germline V gene, CDR1 is KGHSH and CDR2 is LQKENI. The CDR3 has 12 residues. The CDR3 loop is CASSPSGLEAFF. The CDR3 DNA reads TGTGCCAGCTCACCGTCCGGACTTGAAGCTTTCTTT. The variable domain in full, with the rest retrieved from reference TRBV18 and TRBJ1-1, is NAGVMQNPRHLVRRRGQEARLRCSPMKGHSHVYWYRQLPEEGLKFMVYLQKENIIDESGMPKERFSAEFPKEGPSILRIQQVVRGDSAAYFCASSPSGLEAFFGQGTRLTVV.

The gene calls are TRBV27 and TRBJ1-5; 9 bases fit TRBD1. The CDR3 runs to 15 residues. With V trimmed by 4 bases and J by 2 bases, 3 bases remained unmatched. CDR1 is MNHEY and CDR2 is SMNVEV in the germline V gene (reference sequence). The CDR3 nucleotides read TGTGCCAGCAGTTCACAGGGGGCGCGCAATCAGCCCCAGCATTTT. Protein sequence: CASSSQGARNQPQHF.

J is TRBJ1-1 and V is TRBV12-3 or TRBV12-4, with D perhaps TRBD1 (5 bases). This CDR3 is built from 14 residues. The V and J ends lost 6 bases and 5 bases respectively, with 16 bases between them. The CDR3 nucleotides are TGTGCCAGCAGGAGCGCCGGGGGAGGGACTGAAGCTTTCTTT. Its translation: CASRSAGGGTEAFF.

There are many counts of this clonotype. This chain links TRBV29-1 with TRBJ2-3, with D unresolved. Germline V lookup: CDR1 SQVTM, CDR2 ANQGSEA. The V end lost 0 bases, the J end lost 6 bases, and 10 bases lay between the germline ends. This CDR3 has 13 residues. CDR3 amino acids: CSVEDLSRDTQYF. DNA for the CDR3: TGCAGCGTTGAAGATCTCAGCAGGGATACGCAGTATTTT.